The rows below give T cell receptor beta chains drawn from one sample of a study of shared clonotypes between healthy human individuals. Profiling relied on immunoSEQ multiplex PCR, and the TCRdb table lists in-frame clones only, not all of them. Among about 2.4 million clones listed, roughly 93% were seen once. Sequencing input: naive CD4+ T cells from PBMCs. The receptors come from a man aged 18 to 30 in good health. Some clones in this sample may be carry-over from other donors' samples. The CDR3 runs from the conserved cysteine through the conserved F or W. D genes are given only for firm matches. The listing skips clone size in some rows; elsewhere it reads once, few, many or a size class.

DNA	CDR3	length	D	V	size	J
TGCGCCAGCAGCTTGGGACAAAGGTCCGACGAGCAGTACTTC	CASSLGQRSDEQYF	14	-	TRBV5-1	-	TRBJ2-7
TGTGCCAGCAGCGAAAAGACTCAACCAAAGACCGGGGAGCTGTTTTTT	CASSEKTQPKTGELFF	16	-	TRBV5-4	-	TRBJ2-2
TGTGCCAGCAGCGGACGGACGGGACAAGAGACCCAGTACTTC	CASSGRTGQETQYF	14	-	TRBV7-2	-	TRBJ2-5
TGCAGCGTTGAAGCTGTCAGAAGCGCAGATACGCAGTATTTT	CSVEAVRSADTQYF	14	-	TRBV29-1	-	TRBJ2-3
TGTGCCAGCACTCGTCCCCTACCCCCCTACGAGCAGTACTTC	CASTRPLPPYEQYF	14	-	TRBV6-5	-	TRBJ2-7
TGCAGTGCCCCCTCGCCGGAGCAGTACTTC	CSAPSPEQYF	10	-	TRBV20-1	-	TRBJ2-7
TGTGCCAGCAGCCAAGCCCGGGACAGGGCGTGGGAGACCCAGTACTTC	CASSQARDRAWETQYF	16	TRBD1	TRBV4-2	-	TRBJ2-5
TGTGCCAGCAGTTTGTCGGGACTGGAAAGCAATGAGCAGTTCTTC	CASSLSGLESNEQFF	15	-	TRBV28	-	TRBJ2-1
TGTGCCAGCAGTTACGGGGGTCGCTACACCTTC	CASSYGGRYTF	11	-	TRBV6-5	-	TRBJ1-2
TGTGCCAGCAGCGCATCAGGGGGTCGGGCCTACAATGAGCAGTTCTTC	CASSASGGRAYNEQFF	16	TRBD1	TRBV9	-	TRBJ2-1
TGTGCCACCAGCAGAGTAAACAGCTATCAGCCCCAGCATTTT	CATSRVNSYQPQHF	14	-	TRBV15	-	TRBJ1-5
TGTGCCAGCAGCCCACCTGGGGCCAACGTCCTGACTTTC	CASSPPGANVLTF	13	-	TRBV11-2	-	TRBJ2-6
TGTGCCAGCGGCCCATCGGGCTCCGTCCCCTACGAGCAGTACTTC	CASGPSGSVPYEQYF	15	-	TRBV2	once	TRBJ2-7
TGTGCCAGCAGCTCATCCGGGACAGGGGTGTTGGAGACCCAGTACTTC	CASSSSGTGVLETQYF	16	TRBD1	TRBV7-2	once	TRBJ2-5
TGTGCCAGCTCACCACAGGATTGGCATGGCTACACCTTC	CASSPQDWHGYTF	13	-	TRBV18	-	TRBJ1-2
TGTGCCAGCAGCACGATTCAGGGTCGTAGCTCTGAAGCTTTCTTT	CASSTIQGRSSEAFF	15	-	TRBV7-9	-	TRBJ1-1
TGTGCCACCAGCAGAGATTGGGACAGGGGAGAATATGGCTACACCTTC	CATSRDWDRGEYGYTF	16	TRBD1	TRBV15	-	TRBJ1-2
TGCAGCGTTGCGGGACTAGCGGTAGATACGCAGTATTTT	CSVAGLAVDTQYF	13	TRBD2	TRBV29-1	-	TRBJ2-3
TGTGCCATCAGTGAGTCAGTTGTGCAGTACTTC	CAISESVVQYF	11	-	TRBV10-3	-	TRBJ2-5
TGTGCCAGCTCACTACAAGAGAGCTCCTACAATGAGCAGTTCTTC	CASSLQESSYNEQFF	15	-	TRBV18	-	TRBJ2-1
TGTGCCAGCAGTGAAGCGGGCGCGGGTTTCCATGGCTACACCTTC	CASSEAGAGFHGYTF	15	-	TRBV6-1	-	TRBJ1-2
TGTGCCAGCAGCCTGCTGAGCAGTCCCATACAAGAGACCCAGTACTTC	CASSLLSSPIQETQYF	16	-	TRBV27	once	TRBJ2-5
TGTGCCAGCAGTGAATTAGACAGGGAATCCGGGGAGCTGTTTTTT	CASSELDRESGELFF	15	TRBD1	TRBV25-1	-	TRBJ2-2
TGTGCCAGCAGTTTAGGAGGGGGGACAGGGGGGAACACTGAAGCTTTCTTT	CASSLGGGTGGNTEAFF	17	TRBD1	TRBV27	-	TRBJ1-1
TGTGCCAGCAGTTCCGGGAATGGACTCGCCGGCTACACCTTC	CASSSGNGLAGYTF	14	-	TRBV7-9	-	TRBJ1-2
TGTGCCACCAGCAGAGGAAGCCCTAACTACGAGCAGTACTTC	CATSRGSPNYEQYF	14	-	TRBV15	-	TRBJ2-7
TGTGCCAGTAGTATGAGGGGACAGGGTGCCATCTCCTACAATGAGCAGTTCTTC	CASSMRGQGAISYNEQFF	18	TRBD1	TRBV19	-	TRBJ2-1
TGTGCCAGCAGCTTAGTTGCAGGGGGCGGCTATGGCTACACCTTC	CASSLVAGGGYGYTF	15	TRBD1	TRBV11-2	-	TRBJ1-2
TGTGCCAGCAGCTTAGCCCCGGACAGAAACAATGAGCAGTTCTTC	CASSLAPDRNNEQFF	15	-	TRBV11-2	-	TRBJ2-1
TGCGCCAGCAGTGATGGGACTAGCGGCCAAGAGACCCAGTACTTC	CASSDGTSGQETQYF	15	TRBD2	TRBV10-1	-	TRBJ2-5
TGTGCCAGCAGCTTCTCTGTCCCTACCCACTCTGGAAACACCATATATTTT	CASSFSVPTHSGNTIYF	17	-	TRBV11-2	-	TRBJ1-3
TGTGCCAGCAGCCCAACCGGGACGGTGAACACTGAAGCTTTCTTT	CASSPTGTVNTEAFF	15	-	TRBV7-3	-	TRBJ1-1
TGTGCCAGCAGCGTAACGGGAGACCGTTGGGAGACCCAGTACTTC	CASSVTGDRWETQYF	15	-	TRBV9	-	TRBJ2-5
TGTGCCAGCACTCGACAGGGGCAAGTACTGGGGGAGCTGTTTTTT	CASTRQGQVLGELFF	15	TRBD1	TRBV9	-	TRBJ2-2
TGTGCCAGCTCAGGGCAGGGCACAGATACGCAGTATTTT	CASSGQGTDTQYF	13	-	TRBV18	-	TRBJ2-3
TGTGCCAGTTTTCCCGCGGCAAGGGGGGATCAGCCCCAGCATTTT	CASFPAARGDQPQHF	15	-	TRBV28	-	TRBJ1-5
TGTGCCAGTAGTAATATACGACCCGGGCAGGGGACTACAAATGAGCAGTTCTTC	CASSNIRPGQGTTNEQFF	18	-	TRBV19	once	TRBJ2-1
TGTGCCAGCAGCCCCCAGGGGGGGGATGAAAAACTGTTTTTT	CASSPQGGDEKLFF	14	TRBD1	TRBV2	-	TRBJ1-4
TGTGCCAGCAGGGGGGACAGCCTACCCTATGGCTACACCTTC	CASRGDSLPYGYTF	14	TRBD1	TRBV6-1	-	TRBJ1-2
TGTGCCAGCAGCCAAGGCCGAGCGGGAGGATTTTCTCGGGAGCAGTTCTTC	CASSQGRAGGFSREQFF	17	TRBD2	TRBV4-2	-	TRBJ2-1
TGTGCCAGCAGCGGGGGACCTGCGGGAAACACCATATATTTT	CASSGGPAGNTIYF	14	-	TRBV7-9	-	TRBJ1-3
TGCGCCAGCAGCCAAGGTCCAGAGGCCGGGGAGCTGTTTTTT	CASSQGPEAGELFF	14	-	TRBV4-3	-	TRBJ2-2
TGTGCCACCGGCCCTCCCGAGTCAGATACGCAGTATTTT	CATGPPESDTQYF	13	-	TRBV7-9	-	TRBJ2-3
TGTGCCAGCAACTCACTACAGACAGGCATCTATGGCTACACCTTC	CASNSLQTGIYGYTF	15	-	TRBV11-2	-	TRBJ1-2
TGTGCCAGCAGCGTAGTAATTAACACCGGGGAGCTGTTTTTT	CASSVVINTGELFF	14	-	TRBV9	-	TRBJ2-2
TGCGCCAGCAGTCCCACTAGCGGAGGATACAATGAGCAGTTCTTC	CASSPTSGGYNEQFF	15	TRBD2	TRBV4-1	-	TRBJ2-1